The entry that follows covers one TCR beta chain sequence. The data stem from a study of blood T cell repertoires in COVID-19. Libraries were prepared by immunoSEQ multiplex PCR; TCRdb keeps only in-frame clonotypes and omits some of them. The table lists 400,000 or so clones, more than 75% of them singletons. This receptor was taken from a human donor in a cohort sampled during active COVID-19. The sample consisted of peripheral blood.

CDR3 protein: CASRTGGYTEAFF. For the CDR3, the DNA is TGTGCCAGCAGAACAGGGGGCTACACTGAAGCTTTCTTT. This sequence joins TRBV7-2 and TRBJ1-1, with 9 bases that match TRBD1. Germline assignment: CDR1 SGHTA and CDR2 FQGNSA. This CDR3 is 13 amino acids long. J lost 3 bases, V lost 6 bases, and 2 bases had no gene match. Using reference TRBV7-2 and TRBJ1-1 for the parts outside the CDR3, the full variable domain is GAGVSQSPSNKVTEKGKDVELRCDPISGHTALYWYRQSLGQGLEFLIYFQGNSAPDKSGLPSDRFSAERTGGSVSTLTIQRTQQEDSAVYLCASRTGGYTEAFFGQGTRLTVV.